The rows below give T cell receptor beta chains drawn from one sample of a study of cytomegalovirus exposure and HLA in healthy donors. The protocol was immunoSEQ multiplex PCR, while the TCRdb copy is restricted to in-frame clones and leaves out a portion. The sample has approximately 130,000 clones; around 81% are singletons. The sequencing sample was made of PBMCs. These receptors were collected from a woman aged 40 to 50 in good health and CMV-seronegative. Both conserved end residues are part of each CDR3. D genes are given only for firm matches. The size entry is marked missing in some rows and otherwise reads once, few, many or a size class.

J,size,V,D,CDR3,DNA
TRBJ1-1,-,TRBV5-4,TRBD1,CASSLIWSGGMNTEAFF,TGTGCCAGCAGCTTAATTTGGTCAGGGGGGATGAACACTGAAGCTTTCTTT
TRBJ2-7,-,TRBV7-9,TRBD2,CSSSFPRGLAGGYEQYF,TGTTCCAGCAGCTTTCCCCGGGGGCTAGCGGGAGGGTACGAGCAGTACTTC
TRBJ2-3,once,TRBV5-1,-,CASSLRKVGGPGSTDTQYF,TGCGCCAGCAGCTTACGGAAGGTGGGGGGGCCAGGTAGCACAGATACGCAGTATTTT
TRBJ2-7,-,TRBV5-6,TRBD1,CASSRTGREQYF,TGTGCCAGCTCCCGGACAGGGCGCGAGCAGTACTTC
TRBJ2-2,-,TRBV15,-,CATSRDSNRANTGELFF,TGTGCCACCAGCAGAGATTCTAACAGGGCGAACACCGGGGAGCTGTTTTTT
TRBJ2-1,once,TRBV5-4,-,CASRSDSYNEQFF,TGTGCCAGCAGGAGCGACAGCTACAATGAGCAGTTCTTC
TRBJ1-1,-,TRBV7-9,-,CASSSQQGTEAFF,TGTGCCAGCAGCTCACAACAGGGAACTGAAGCTTTCTTT
TRBJ2-7,-,TRBV28,-,CASYLGHRVHEQYF,TGTGCCAGCTACTTAGGTCACAGGGTCCACGAGCAGTACTTC
TRBJ2-3,-,TRBV2,TRBD2,CASSEREGVGTDTQYF,TGTGCCAGCAGTGAACGGGAGGGGGTCGGCACAGATACGCAGTATTTT
TRBJ2-5,-,TRBV5-1,-,CASSPGGPETQYF,TGCGCCAGCAGCCCCGGCGGGCCGGAGACCCAGTACTTC
TRBJ2-7,-,TRBV5-1,TRBD1,CASSSPGQTYEQYF,TGCGCCAGCAGCTCTCCGGGACAGACCTACGAGCAGTACTTC
TRBJ2-3,-,TRBV7-9,-,CASSPRDSRGDTQYF,TGTGCCAGCAGCCCGAGGGACTCGAGGGGAGATACGCAGTATTTT
TRBJ1-1,-,TRBV13,-,CASSPAGNTEAFF,TGTGCCAGCAGCCCCGCCGGGAACACTGAAGCTTTCTTT
TRBJ1-1,-,TRBV6-1,TRBD1,CASSQRPGTGAEAFF,TGTGCCAGCAGTCAACGTCCCGGGACAGGGGCCGAAGCTTTCTTT
TRBJ1-2,-,TRBV7-2,-,CASSVGFSSSRADTF,TGTGCCAGCAGCGTAGGTTTTTCCTCGTCTCGAGCGGACACCTTC
TRBJ2-7,-,TRBV7-2,TRBD2,CASSLGTSGGYEQYF,TGTGCCAGCAGCTTAGGAACTAGCGGAGGCTACGAGCAGTACTTC
TRBJ1-3,-,TRBV18,-,CASSPRGTQGSIHSGNTIYF,TGTGCCAGCTCACCACGGGGGACGCAGGGGTCCATTCACTCTGGAAACACCATATATTTT
TRBJ2-1,-,TRBV18,-,CASSPLAQSSYNEQFF,TGTGCCAGCTCACCTCTAGCGCAGAGCTCCTACAATGAGCAGTTCTTC
TRBJ1-1,-,TRBV7-2,TRBD1,CASSLNRRDRGLVTEAFF,TGTGCCAGCAGCTTAAATAGACGAGACAGGGGCCTGGTGACTGAAGCTTTCTTT
TRBJ1-1,-,TRBV5-1,-,CASSSSAGPNTEAFF,TGCGCCAGCAGCAGTTCGGCAGGGCCTAACACTGAAGCTTTCTTT
TRBJ1-4,-,TRBV4-2,TRBD1,CASSQGQGATNEKLFF,TGTGCCAGCAGCCAAGGACAGGGGGCGACTAATGAAAAACTGTTTTTT
TRBJ2-5,-,TRBV2,-,CASSGRGGQETQYF,TGTGCCAGCAGTGGGAGAGGGGGCCAAGAGACCCAGTACTTC
TRBJ2-7,-,TRBV30,TRBD1,CAWNGQGAYEQYF,TGTGCCTGGAACGGGCAGGGGGCCTACGAGCAGTACTTC
TRBJ2-1,-,TRBV11-3,-,CASSTPPYNEQFF,TGTGCCAGCAGCACTCCCCCCTACAATGAGCAGTTCTTC
TRBJ1-2,-,TRBV6-7,TRBD1,CASGNRGPYGYTF,TGTGCCAGTGGAAACAGGGGTCCCTATGGCTACACCTTC
TRBJ1-1,few,TRBV29-1,-,CSVLGEGMNTEAFF,TGCAGCGTTCTCGGGGAGGGCATGAACACTGAAGCTTTCTTT